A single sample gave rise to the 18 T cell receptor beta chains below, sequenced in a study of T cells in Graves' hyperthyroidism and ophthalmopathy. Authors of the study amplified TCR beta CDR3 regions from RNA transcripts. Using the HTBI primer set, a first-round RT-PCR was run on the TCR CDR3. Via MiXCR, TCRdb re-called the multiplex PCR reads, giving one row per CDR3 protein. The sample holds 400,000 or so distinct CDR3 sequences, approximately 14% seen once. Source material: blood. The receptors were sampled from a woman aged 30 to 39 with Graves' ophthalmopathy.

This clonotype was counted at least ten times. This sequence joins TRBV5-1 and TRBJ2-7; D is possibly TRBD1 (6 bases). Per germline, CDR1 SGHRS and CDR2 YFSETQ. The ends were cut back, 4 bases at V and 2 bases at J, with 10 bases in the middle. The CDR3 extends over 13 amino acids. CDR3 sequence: CASSGQGTYEQYF. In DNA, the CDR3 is TGCGCCAGCAGCGGCCAGGGGACCTACGAGCAGTACTTC.

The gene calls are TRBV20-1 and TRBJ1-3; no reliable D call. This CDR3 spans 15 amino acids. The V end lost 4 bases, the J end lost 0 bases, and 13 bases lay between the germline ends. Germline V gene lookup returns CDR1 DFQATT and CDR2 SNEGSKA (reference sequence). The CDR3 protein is CSATTRFTSGNTIYF. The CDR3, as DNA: TGCAGTGCTACGACGCGGTTTACCTCTGGAAACACCATATATTTT.

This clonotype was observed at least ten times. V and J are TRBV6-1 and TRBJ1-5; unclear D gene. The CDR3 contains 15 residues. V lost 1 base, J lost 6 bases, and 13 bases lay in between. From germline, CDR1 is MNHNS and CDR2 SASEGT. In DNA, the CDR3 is TGTGCCAGCAGTGAAGTCGGGGTTCCCGGTCAGCCCCAGCATTTT. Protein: CASSEVGVPGQPQHF.

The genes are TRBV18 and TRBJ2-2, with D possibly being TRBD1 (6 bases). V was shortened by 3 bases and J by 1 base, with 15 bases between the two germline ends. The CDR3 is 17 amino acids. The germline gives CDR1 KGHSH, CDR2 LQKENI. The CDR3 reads CASSPTSRDMNTGELFF. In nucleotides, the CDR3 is TGTGCCAGCTCACCTACATCCCGGGACATGAACACCGGGGAGCTGTTTTTT.

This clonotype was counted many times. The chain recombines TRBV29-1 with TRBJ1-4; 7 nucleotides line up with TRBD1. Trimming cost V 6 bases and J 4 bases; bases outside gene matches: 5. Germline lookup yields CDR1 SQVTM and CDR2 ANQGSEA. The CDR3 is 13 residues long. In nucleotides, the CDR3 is TGCAGCGTGCCCGGGACAGATAATGAAAAACTGTTTTTT. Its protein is CSVPGTDNEKLFF.

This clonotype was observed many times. The CDR3 DNA sequence: TGTGCCAGCAGTTTGGTTAGCGGCACAGATACGCAGTATTTT. Translating gives CASSLVSGTDTQYF. The rearrangement links TRBV28 to TRBJ2-3, with D possibly TRBD2 on 5 matching bases. Germline V lookup: CDR1 MDHEN, CDR2 SYDVKM. Trimming took off 3 bases at V and 1 base at J, with 8 bases between the two ends. The CDR3 is 14 amino acids.

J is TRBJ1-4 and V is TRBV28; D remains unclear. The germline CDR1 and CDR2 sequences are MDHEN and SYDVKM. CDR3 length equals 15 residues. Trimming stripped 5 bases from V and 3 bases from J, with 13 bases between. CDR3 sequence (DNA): TGTGCCAGCAGTCCCAGATCGGCTTCTAATGAAAAACTGTTTTTT. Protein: CASSPRSASNEKLFF.

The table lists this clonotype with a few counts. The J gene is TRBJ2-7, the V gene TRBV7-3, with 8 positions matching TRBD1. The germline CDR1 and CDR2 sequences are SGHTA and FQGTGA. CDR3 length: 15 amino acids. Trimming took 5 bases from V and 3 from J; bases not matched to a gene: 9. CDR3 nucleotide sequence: TGTGCCAGCAGCCCCGACAGGGGAGGATTCTACGAGCAGTACTTC. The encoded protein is CASSPDRGGFYEQYF.

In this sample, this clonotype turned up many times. CDR3: CASSSSGMDEKLFF. CDR3 coding DNA: TGTGCCAGCAGCTCCTCGGGGATGGATGAAAAACTGTTTTTT. This chain joins TRBV7-2 and TRBJ1-4, with D unclear. With 4 bases removed from V and 6 bases from J, the gap between germline ends came to 12 bases. CDR1 is SGHTA, CDR2 FQGNSA, per germline. This CDR3 has 14 residues.

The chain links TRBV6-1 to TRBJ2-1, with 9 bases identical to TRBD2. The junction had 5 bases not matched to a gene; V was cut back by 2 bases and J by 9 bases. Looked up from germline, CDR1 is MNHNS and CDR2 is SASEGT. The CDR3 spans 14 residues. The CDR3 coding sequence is TGTGCCAGCAGTGAACCCGGGACTAGCATTGAGCAGTTCTTC. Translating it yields CASSEPGTSIEQFF.

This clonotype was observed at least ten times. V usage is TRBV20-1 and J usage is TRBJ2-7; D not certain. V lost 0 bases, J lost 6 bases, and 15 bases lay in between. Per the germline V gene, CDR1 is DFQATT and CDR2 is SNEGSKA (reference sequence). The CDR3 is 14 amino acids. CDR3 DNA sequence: TGCAGTGCTAGAGATCCGCAGGTAGGCTCCGAGCAGTACTTC. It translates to CSARDPQVGSEQYF.

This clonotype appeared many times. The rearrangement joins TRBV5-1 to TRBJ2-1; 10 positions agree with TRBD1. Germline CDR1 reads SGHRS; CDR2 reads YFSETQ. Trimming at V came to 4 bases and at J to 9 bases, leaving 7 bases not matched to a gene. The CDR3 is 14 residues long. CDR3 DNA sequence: TGCGCCAGCAGCCCCGGACAGGGGGTAGCTGAGCAGTTCTTC. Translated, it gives CASSPGQGVAEQFF.

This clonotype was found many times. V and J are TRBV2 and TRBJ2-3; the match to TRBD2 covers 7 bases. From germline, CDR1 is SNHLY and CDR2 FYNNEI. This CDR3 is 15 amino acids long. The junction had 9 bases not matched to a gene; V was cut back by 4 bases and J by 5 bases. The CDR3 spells CASSGGGTRGDTQYF. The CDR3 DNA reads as TGTGCCAGCAGTGGGGGGGGTACTCGGGGAGATACGCAGTATTTT.

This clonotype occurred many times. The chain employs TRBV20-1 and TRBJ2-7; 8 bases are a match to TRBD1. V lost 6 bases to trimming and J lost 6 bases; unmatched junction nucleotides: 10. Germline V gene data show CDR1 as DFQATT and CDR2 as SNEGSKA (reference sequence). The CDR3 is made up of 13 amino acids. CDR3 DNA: TGCAGTGCCAGGGAACAGGGGGAATCCGAGCAGTACTTC. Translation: CSAREQGESEQYF.

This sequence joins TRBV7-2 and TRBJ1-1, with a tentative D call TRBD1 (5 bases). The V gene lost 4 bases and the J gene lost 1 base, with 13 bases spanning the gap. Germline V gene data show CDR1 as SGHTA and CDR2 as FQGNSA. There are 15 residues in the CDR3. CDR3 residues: CASSSPGTANTEAFF. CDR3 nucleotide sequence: TGTGCCAGCAGCTCCCCTGGGACGGCGAACACTGAAGCTTTCTTT.

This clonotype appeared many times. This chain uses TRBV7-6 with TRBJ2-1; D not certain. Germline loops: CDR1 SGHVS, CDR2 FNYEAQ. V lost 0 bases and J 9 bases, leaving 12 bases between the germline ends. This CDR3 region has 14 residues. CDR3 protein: CASSLAPVDGEQFF. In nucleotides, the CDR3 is TGTGCCAGCAGCTTAGCGCCCGTTGATGGTGAGCAGTTCTTC.

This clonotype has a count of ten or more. CDR3 nucleotide sequence: TGTGCCAGCGGGGGATATGTTCGGACTAGCGGAAGCACAGATACGCAGTATTTT. It specifies CASGGYVRTSGSTDTQYF. The chain has TRBV5-6 and TRBJ2-3; the match to TRBD2 covers 10 bases. V trimming: 7 bases; J trimming: 0 bases; junction bases outside the gene matches: 14. Germline CDR1 reads SGHDT; CDR2 reads YYEEEE. The CDR3 covers 18 residues. The entire variable domain, with the rest obtained from reference TRBV5-6 and TRBJ2-3, is as follows: DAGVTQSPTHLIKTRGQQVTLRCSPKSGHDTVSWYQQALGQGPQFIFQYYEEEERQRGNFPDRFSGHQFPNYSSELNVNALLLGDSALYLCASGGYVRTSGSTDTQYFGPGTRLTVL.

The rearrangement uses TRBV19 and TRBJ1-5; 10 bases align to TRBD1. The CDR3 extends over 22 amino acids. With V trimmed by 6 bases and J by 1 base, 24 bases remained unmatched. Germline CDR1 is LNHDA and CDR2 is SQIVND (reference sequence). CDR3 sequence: CASSHIGSETGGLFLSNQPQHF. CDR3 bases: TGTGCCAGTAGCCATATAGGGAGTGAGACAGGGGGCCTTTTCTTGAGCAATCAGCCCCAGCATTTT.